This T cell receptor (beta chain) was found in a study of blood T cell repertoires in COVID-19. The junction had 17 bases not matched to a gene; V was cut back by 5 bases and J by 4 bases. Germline values: CDR1 MNHNY, CDR2 SVGAGI (reference sequence). The CDR3 covers 20 residues. Clones were read by immunoSEQ multiplex PCR, and TCRdb kept only the in-frame ones, dropping some. Of some 260,000 clones listed, roughly 80% were seen once; the top ten hold around 3.9%. The clonotype was recovered from a young man with acute COVID-19. The chain is built from TRBV6-6 and TRBJ2-2, with 12 bases identical to TRBD2. The sequenced sample was PBMCs or T cells enriched from blood (not recorded which). The CDR3 sequence: CASSPRGASGRADITGELFF. Written as DNA, the CDR3 is TGTGCCAGCAGTCCCCGCGGGGCTAGCGGGAGGGCCGATATCACCGGGGAGCTGTTTTTT.